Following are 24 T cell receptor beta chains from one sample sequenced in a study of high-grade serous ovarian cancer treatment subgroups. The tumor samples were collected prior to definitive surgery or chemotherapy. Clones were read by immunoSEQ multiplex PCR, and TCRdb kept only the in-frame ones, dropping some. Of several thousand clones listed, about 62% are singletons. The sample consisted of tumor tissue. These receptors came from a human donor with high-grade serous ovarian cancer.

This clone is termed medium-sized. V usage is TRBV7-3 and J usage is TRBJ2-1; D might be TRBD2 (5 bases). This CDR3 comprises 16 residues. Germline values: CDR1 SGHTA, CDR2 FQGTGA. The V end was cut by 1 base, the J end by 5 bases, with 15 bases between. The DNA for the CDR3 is TGTGCCAGCAGCTTAATGGGTGGGAGTGCCCACAATGAGCAGTTCTTC. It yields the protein CASSLMGGSAHNEQFF.

CDR3 in DNA: TGTGCCAGCAGCCAACAGGGGGCCGAAAACATTCAGTACTTC. Translated, it gives CASSQQGAENIQYF. V gene TRBV7-9 combines with J gene TRBJ2-4; 9 bases are a match to TRBD1. The V gene's germline CDR1 is SEHNR and CDR2 FQNEAQ (reference sequence). J was trimmed by 5 bases and V by 5 bases; bases with no gene match: 4. The CDR3 runs 14 residues.

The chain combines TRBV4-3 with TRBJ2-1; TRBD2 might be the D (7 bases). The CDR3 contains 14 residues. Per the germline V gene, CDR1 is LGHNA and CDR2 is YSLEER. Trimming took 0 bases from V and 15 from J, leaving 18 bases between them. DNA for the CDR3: TGCGCCAGCAGCCAAGAATCCTGGGGGGGCCCGGGGTTCTTC. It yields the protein CASSQESWGGPGFF.

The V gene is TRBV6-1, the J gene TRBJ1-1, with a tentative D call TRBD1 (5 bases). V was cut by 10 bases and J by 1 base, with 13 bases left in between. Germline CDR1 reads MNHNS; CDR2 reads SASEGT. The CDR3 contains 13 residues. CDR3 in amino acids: CATSGRTNTEAFF. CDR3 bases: TGTGCCACCTCAGGGAGGACGAACACTGAAGCTTTCTTT.

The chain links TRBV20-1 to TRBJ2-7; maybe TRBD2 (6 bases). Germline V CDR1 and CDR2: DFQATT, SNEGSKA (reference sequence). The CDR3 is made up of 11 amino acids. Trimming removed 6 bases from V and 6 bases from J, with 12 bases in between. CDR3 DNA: TGCAGTGCAGGCGGGGAGTCCGAGCAGTACTTC. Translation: CSAGGESEQYF.

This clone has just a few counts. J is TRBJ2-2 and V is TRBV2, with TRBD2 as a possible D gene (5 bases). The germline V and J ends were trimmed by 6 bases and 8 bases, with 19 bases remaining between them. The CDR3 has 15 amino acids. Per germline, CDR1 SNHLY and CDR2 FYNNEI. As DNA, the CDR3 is TGTGCCAGCAGAAGAGAGGCAGGACTGTCTGGGGAGCTGTTTTTT. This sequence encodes CASRREAGLSGELFF.

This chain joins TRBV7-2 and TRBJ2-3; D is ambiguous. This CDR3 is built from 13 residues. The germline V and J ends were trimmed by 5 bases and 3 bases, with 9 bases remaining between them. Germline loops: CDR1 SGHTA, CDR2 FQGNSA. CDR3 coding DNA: TGTGCCAGCAGCCGAGACCTAACAGATACGCAGTATTTT. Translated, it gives CASSRDLTDTQYF.

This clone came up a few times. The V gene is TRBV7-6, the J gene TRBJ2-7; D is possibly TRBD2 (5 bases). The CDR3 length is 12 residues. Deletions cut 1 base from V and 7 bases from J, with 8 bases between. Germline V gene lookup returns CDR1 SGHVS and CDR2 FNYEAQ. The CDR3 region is CASSLEGAEQYF. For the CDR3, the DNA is TGTGCCAGCAGCTTAGAGGGAGCAGAGCAGTACTTC.

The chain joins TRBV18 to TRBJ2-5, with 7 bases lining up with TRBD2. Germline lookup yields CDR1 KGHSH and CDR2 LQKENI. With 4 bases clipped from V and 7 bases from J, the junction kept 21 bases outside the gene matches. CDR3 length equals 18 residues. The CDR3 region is CASSQRRSGETGEVTQYF. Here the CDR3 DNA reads TGTGCCAGCTCACAAAGGAGAAGCGGGGAGACGGGTGAGGTGACCCAGTACTTC.

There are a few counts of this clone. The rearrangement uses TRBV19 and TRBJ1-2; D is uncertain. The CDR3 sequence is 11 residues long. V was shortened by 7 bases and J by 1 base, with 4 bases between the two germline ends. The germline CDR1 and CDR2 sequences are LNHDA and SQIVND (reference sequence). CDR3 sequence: CASTFNYGYTF. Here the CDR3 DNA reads TGTGCCAGTACCTTTAACTATGGCTACACCTTC.

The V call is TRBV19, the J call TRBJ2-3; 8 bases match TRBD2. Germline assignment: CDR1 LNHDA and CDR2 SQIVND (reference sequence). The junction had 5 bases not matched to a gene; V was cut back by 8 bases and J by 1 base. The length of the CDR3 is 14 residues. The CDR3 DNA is TGTGCCAGTCACCCAGCGGGAGGCACAGATACGCAGTATTTT. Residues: CASHPAGGTDTQYF.

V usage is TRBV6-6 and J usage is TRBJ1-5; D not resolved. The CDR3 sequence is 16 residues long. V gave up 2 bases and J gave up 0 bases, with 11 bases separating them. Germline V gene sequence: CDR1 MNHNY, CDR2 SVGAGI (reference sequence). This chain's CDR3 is CASSYGTINSNQPQHF. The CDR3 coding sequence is TGTGCCAGCAGTTACGGCACAATAAATAGCAATCAGCCCCAGCATTTT.

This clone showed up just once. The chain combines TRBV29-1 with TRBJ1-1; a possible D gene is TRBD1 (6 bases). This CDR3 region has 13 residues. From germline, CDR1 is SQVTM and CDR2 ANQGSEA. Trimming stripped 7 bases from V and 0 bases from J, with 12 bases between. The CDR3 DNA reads TGCAGCGCCGCCGGGACAATGAACACTGAAGCTTTCTTT. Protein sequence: CSAAGTMNTEAFF. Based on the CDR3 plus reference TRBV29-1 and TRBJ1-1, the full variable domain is SAVISQKPSRDICQRGTSLTIQCQVDSQVTMMFWYRQQPGQSLTLIATANQGSEATYESGFVIDKFPISRPNLTFSTLTVSNMSPEDSSIYLCSAAGTMNTEAFFGQGTRLTVV.

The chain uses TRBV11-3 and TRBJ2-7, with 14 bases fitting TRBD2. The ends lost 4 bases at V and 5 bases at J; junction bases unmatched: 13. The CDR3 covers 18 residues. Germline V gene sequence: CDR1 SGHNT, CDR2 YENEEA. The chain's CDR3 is CASSSPGLAGDPPHEQYF. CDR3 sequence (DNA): TGTGCCAGCAGCTCCCCGGGACTAGCGGGAGATCCCCCCCACGAGCAGTACTTC.

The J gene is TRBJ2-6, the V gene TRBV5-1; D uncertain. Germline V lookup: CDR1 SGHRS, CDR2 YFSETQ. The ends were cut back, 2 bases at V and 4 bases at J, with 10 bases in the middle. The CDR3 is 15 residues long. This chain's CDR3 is CASSFAPGGANVLTF. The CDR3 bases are TGCGCCAGCAGCTTTGCCCCTGGAGGGGCCAACGTCCTGACTTTC.

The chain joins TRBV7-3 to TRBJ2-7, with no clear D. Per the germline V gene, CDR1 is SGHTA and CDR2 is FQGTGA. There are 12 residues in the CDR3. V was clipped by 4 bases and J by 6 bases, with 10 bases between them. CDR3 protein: CASSSPGGEQYF. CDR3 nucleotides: TGTGCCAGCAGCTCCCCGGGTGGCGAGCAGTACTTC.

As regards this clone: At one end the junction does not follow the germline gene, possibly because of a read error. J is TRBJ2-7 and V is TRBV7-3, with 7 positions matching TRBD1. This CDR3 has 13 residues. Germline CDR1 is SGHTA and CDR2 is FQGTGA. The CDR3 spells CASSPSQGGEQHF. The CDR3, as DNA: TGTGCCAGCAGCCCAAGTCAAGGGGGCGAGCAGCACTTC.

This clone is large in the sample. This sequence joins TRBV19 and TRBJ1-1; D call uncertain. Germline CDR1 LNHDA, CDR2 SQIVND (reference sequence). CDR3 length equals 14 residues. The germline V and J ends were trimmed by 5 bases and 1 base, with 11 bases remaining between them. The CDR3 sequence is CASSSWTGNTEAFF. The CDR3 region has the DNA TGTGCCAGTAGTTCATGGACGGGGAACACTGAAGCTTTCTTT.

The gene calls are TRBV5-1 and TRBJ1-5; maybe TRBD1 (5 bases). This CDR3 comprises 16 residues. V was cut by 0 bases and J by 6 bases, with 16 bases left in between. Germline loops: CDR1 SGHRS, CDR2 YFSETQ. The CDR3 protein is CASSLGDVGNSQPQHF. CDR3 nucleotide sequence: TGCGCCAGCAGCTTGGGGGACGTCGGCAATAGTCAGCCCCAGCATTTT. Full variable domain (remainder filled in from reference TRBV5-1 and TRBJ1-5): KAGVTQTPRYLIKTRGQQVTLSCSPISGHRSVSWYQQTPGQGLQFLFEYFSETQRNKGNFPGRFSGRQFSNSRSEMNVSTLELGDSALYLCASSLGDVGNSQPQHFGDGTRLSIL.

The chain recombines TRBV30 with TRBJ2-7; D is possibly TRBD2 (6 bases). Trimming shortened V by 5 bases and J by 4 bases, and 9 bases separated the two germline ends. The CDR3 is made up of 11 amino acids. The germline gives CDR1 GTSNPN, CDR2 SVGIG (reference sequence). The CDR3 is CAWGRGYEQYF. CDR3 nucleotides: TGTGCCTGGGGCCGGGGGTACGAGCAGTACTTC.

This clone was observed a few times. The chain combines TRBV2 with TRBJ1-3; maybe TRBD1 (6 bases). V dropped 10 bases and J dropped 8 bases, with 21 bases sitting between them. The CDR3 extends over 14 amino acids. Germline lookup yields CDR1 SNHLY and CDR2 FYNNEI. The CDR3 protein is CAIPKRGTRDTIYF. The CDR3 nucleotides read TGTGCCATCCCCAAGAGGGGGACGAGGGACACCATATATTTT. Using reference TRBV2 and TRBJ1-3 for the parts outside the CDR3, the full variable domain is EPEVTQTPSHQVTQMGQEVILRCVPISNHLYFYWYRQILGQKVEFLVSFYNNEISEKSEIFDDQFSVERPDGSNFTLKIRSTKLEDSAMYFCAIPKRGTRDTIYFGEGSWLTVV.

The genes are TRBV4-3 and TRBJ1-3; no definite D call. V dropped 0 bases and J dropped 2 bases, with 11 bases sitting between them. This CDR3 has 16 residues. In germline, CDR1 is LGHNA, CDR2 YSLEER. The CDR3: CASSQDSPGTGNTIYF. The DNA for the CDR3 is TGCGCCAGCAGCCAAGATTCCCCGGGAACTGGAAACACCATATATTTT.

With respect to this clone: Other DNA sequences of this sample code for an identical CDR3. The CDR3 DNA reads TGTGCCAGCTCACCTCCTAATGAAAAACTGTTTTTT. Protein sequence: CASSPPNEKLFF. The V and J genes are TRBV18 and TRBJ1-4, with D uncertain. Germline V CDR1 and CDR2: KGHSH, LQKENI. The CDR3 runs to 12 residues. V lost 3 bases, J lost 3 bases, and 2 bases lay in between.

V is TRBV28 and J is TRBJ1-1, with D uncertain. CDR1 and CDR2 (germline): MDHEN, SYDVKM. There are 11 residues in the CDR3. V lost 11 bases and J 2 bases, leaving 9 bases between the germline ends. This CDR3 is CAVHSNTEAFF. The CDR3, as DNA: TGTGCCGTTCACAGTAACACTGAAGCTTTCTTT.